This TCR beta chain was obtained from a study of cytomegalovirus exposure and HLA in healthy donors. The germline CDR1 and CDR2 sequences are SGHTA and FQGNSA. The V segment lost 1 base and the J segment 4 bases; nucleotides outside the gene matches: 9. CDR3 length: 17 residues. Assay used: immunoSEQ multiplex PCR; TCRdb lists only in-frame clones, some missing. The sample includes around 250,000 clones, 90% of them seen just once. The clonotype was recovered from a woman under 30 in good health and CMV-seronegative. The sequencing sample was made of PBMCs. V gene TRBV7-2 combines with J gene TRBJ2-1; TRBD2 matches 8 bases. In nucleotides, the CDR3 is TGTGCCAGCAGCTTAGTAGTGCCGGGGGGGATATACAATGAGCAGTTCTTC. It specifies CASSLVVPGGIYNEQFF.